This record covers a single T cell receptor (beta chain). Its cognate antigen is unknown. The CDR3 totals 16 residues. The trim removed 5 bases at V and 2 bases at J, leaving 4 bases unmatched. Individual cDNA molecules carried attached unique molecular identifiers. TCRdb analysed the 5' RACE reads with MiXCR anew, one entry per CDR3 protein. The sample holds about 48,000 distinct CDR3 sequences, about 7.8% seen once. These data are taken from a study of early T cells in non-severe SARS-CoV-2 infection. Study summary: The sequenced material was bulk RNA from unsorted whole blood, and its chains were unpaired.

Notes on the study in general: Private and CD4 specificities were missed by VDJdb matching, skewed to anti-spike CD8.

The rearrangement joins TRBV12-3 or TRBV12-4 to TRBJ2-3; 13 bases agree with TRBD2. The receptor's source is an adult who was a healthcare worker with PCR-confirmed SARS-CoV-2 infection or an uninfected control (not recorded which). The sample was whole blood. The CDR3, as DNA: TGTGCCAGCAGTCGACTAGCGGGGGGCACCACAGATACGCAGTATTTT. This translates into CASSRLAGGTTDTQYF.